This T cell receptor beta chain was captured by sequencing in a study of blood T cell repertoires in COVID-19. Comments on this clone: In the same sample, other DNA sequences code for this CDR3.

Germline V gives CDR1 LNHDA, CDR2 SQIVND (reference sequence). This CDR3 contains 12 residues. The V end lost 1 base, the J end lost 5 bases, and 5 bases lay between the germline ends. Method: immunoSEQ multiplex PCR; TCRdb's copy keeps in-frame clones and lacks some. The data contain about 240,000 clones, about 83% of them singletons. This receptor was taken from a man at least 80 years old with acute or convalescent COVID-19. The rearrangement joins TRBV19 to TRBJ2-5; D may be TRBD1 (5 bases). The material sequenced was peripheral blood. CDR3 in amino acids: CASSIAGETQYF. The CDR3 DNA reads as TGTGCCAGTAGTATAGCAGGGGAGACCCAGTACTTC.